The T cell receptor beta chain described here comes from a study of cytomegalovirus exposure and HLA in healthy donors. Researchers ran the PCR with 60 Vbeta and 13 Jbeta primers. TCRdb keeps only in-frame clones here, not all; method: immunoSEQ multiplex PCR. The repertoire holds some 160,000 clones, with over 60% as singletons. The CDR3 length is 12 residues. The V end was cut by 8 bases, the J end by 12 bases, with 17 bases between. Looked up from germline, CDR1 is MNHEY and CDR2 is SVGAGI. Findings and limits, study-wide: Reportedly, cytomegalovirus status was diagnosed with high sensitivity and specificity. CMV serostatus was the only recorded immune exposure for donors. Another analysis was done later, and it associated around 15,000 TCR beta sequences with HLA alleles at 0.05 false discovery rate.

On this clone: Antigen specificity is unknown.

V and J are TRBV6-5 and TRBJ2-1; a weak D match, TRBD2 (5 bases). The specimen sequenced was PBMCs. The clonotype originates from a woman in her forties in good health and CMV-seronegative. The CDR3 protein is CASRDTLVWQFF. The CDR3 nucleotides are TGTGCCAGCCGCGACACACTAGTTTGGCAGTTCTTC.